Below, 28 T cell receptor beta chains from the same sample are listed, as sequenced in a study of blood T cell repertoires in COVID-19. Assay used: immunoSEQ multiplex PCR; TCRdb lists only in-frame clones, some missing. The data show roughly 230,000 clones, roughly 86% seen once. Material: peripheral blood. All receptors derive from a human donor in a cohort sampled during active COVID-19.

V usage is TRBV9 and J usage is TRBJ2-2, with D maybe TRBD1 (6 bases). The CDR3 has 16 amino acids. V was pared by 2 bases and J by 1 base, with 12 bases between. CDR1 and CDR2 from the germline V gene are SGDLS and YYNGEE. The CDR3 coding sequence is TGTGCCAGCAGCGTGAGTCAGGGGAAGAACACCGGGGAGCTGTTTTTT. Translation: CASSVSQGKNTGELFF.

Here the CDR3 DNA reads TGTGCCAGCAGTTACTCGTGGCAAGCTTTCTTT. Protein: CASSYSWQAFF. The chain uses TRBV6-2 or TRBV6-3 and TRBJ1-1; D uncertain. Germline CDR1 is MNHEY and CDR2 is SVGEGT. This CDR3 spans 11 amino acids. Trimming took off 0 bases at V and 9 bases at J, with 5 bases between the two ends.

This chain joins TRBV5-4 and TRBJ2-7; TRBD2 aligns across 9 bases. The CDR3 consists of 15 residues. Germline assignment: CDR1 SGHNT and CDR2 YYREEE (reference sequence). Trimming took 0 bases from V and 4 from J; bases not matched to a gene: 5. CDR3 DNA sequence: TGTGCCAGCAGCTTGGACAGCGGGGGGTCTTACGAGCAGTACTTC. This encodes CASSLDSGGSYEQYF.

This sequence joins TRBV24-1 and TRBJ2-7, with TRBD2 as a possible D gene (7 bases). The V end lost 0 bases, the J end lost 4 bases, and 15 bases lay between the germline ends. CDR3 length equals 16 residues. Germline CDR1 and CDR2: KGHDR and SFDVKD. CDR3 DNA sequence: TGTGCCACCAGTGATTTGCATCTGGGGGGGCCTTACGAGCAGTACTTC. As protein: CATSDLHLGGPYEQYF.

The chain employs TRBV6-5 and TRBJ2-7; D uncertain. The germline gives CDR1 MNHEY, CDR2 SVGAGI. The CDR3 runs 14 residues. V was cut by 0 bases and J by 4 bases, with 10 bases left in between. Here the CDR3 DNA reads TGTGCCAGCAGTTACTCGACTCCGTGGTACGAGCAGTACTTC. This sequence encodes CASSYSTPWYEQYF.

The chain couples TRBV30 to TRBJ2-1; 8 bases map to TRBD2. The CDR3 spans 11 residues. Germline V gives CDR1 GTSNPN, CDR2 SVGIG (reference sequence). J was trimmed by 10 bases and V by 5 bases; bases with no gene match: 4. The chain's CDR3 is CAWLLAAEQFF. CDR3 bases: TGTGCCTGGCTACTAGCGGCAGAGCAGTTCTTC.

J is TRBJ2-1 and V is TRBV27; 9 nucleotides match TRBD2. CDR1 MNHEY and CDR2 SMNVEV come from the germline V gene (reference sequence). The trim removed 0 bases at V and 9 bases at J, leaving 21 bases unmatched. The CDR3 contains 20 residues. The CDR3 DNA reads TGTGCCAGCAGTTTATCAAGTACCCTCTGGCGGGGGGGCCTTTCCGGTGAGCAGTTCTTC. Translation gives CASSLSSTLWRGGLSGEQFF.

The genes are TRBV2 and TRBJ2-3, with 8 bases matching TRBD2. This CDR3 region has 16 residues. Germline CDR1 is SNHLY and CDR2 is FYNNEI. V lost 2 bases, J lost 1 base, and 5 bases stayed unmatched. CDR3 bases: TGTGCCAGCAGTGAACGGGGGGGACCGCGCACAGATACGCAGTATTTT. Translated, it gives CASSERGGPRTDTQYF.

The V and J genes are TRBV3-1 (or the pseudogene TRBV3-2) and TRBJ2-1; D might be TRBD2 (5 bases). The V gene lost 9 bases and the J gene lost 6 bases, with 12 bases spanning the gap. This CDR3 is 12 amino acids long. CDR1 and CDR2 from the germline V gene are LGHDT and YNNKEL (reference sequence). DNA for the CDR3: TGTGCCAGTAATACGGCGGGCAATGAGCAGTTCTTC. Translating gives CASNTAGNEQFF.

The genes are TRBV7-3 and TRBJ2-6; possible D gene TRBD2, 6 bases. Germline V gives CDR1 SGHTA, CDR2 FQGTGA. The V gene lost 4 bases and the J gene lost 4 bases, with 11 bases spanning the gap. This CDR3 comprises 15 residues. Here the CDR3 DNA reads TGTGCCAGCAGCTATAGCGGAGGAGGGGCCAACGTCCTGACTTTC. Amino acids: CASSYSGGGANVLTF. Full variable domain (remainder filled in from reference TRBV7-3 and TRBJ2-6): GAGVSQTPSNKVTEKGKYVELRCDPISGHTALYWYRQSLGQGPEFLIYFQGTGAADDSGLPNDRFFAVRPEGSVSTLKIQRTERGDSAVYLCASSYSGGGANVLTFGAGSRLTVL.

The J gene is TRBJ2-7, the V gene TRBV5-3; 8 positions match TRBD2. TRBV5-3 is known as an ORF, though its function is uncertain. The trim removed 4 bases at V and 4 bases at J, leaving 7 bases unmatched. The CDR3 covers 14 residues. CDR3 coding DNA: TGTGCCAGAAGCACGCCCGGGACTAGGTACGAGCAGTACTTC. This codes for CARSTPGTRYEQYF.

The rearrangement links TRBV5-1 to TRBJ2-7; 7 bases align to TRBD1. This CDR3 has 15 amino acids. V shed 6 bases and J 2 bases; nucleotides not matched to a gene: 11. CDR1 and CDR2 from the germline V gene are SGHRS and YFSETQ. The CDR3 nucleotides are TGCGCCAGCAAACTACAACAGGGGACGGCCTACGAGCAGTACTTC. Translating gives CASKLQQGTAYEQYF.

The V gene is TRBV10-3, the J gene TRBJ2-6; TRBD2 matches at 10 bases. The CDR3 sequence is 17 residues long. The germline gives CDR1 ENHRY, CDR2 SYGVKD. With V trimmed by 4 bases and J by 0 bases, 3 bases remained unmatched. The CDR3 DNA reads as TGTGCCATCAGTGGGACTAGCGGTTTCTCTGGGGCCAACGTCCTGACTTTC. It is translated as CAISGTSGFSGANVLTF.

This clone is a singleton in its sample. The CDR3 reads CASSVTRGNTIYF. CDR3 nucleotides: TGTGCCAGCAGTGTAACTAGGGGAAACACCATATATTTT. The chain uses TRBV27 and TRBJ1-3; D unclear. The germline V and J ends were trimmed by 5 bases and 4 bases, with 9 bases remaining between them. Germline values: CDR1 MNHEY, CDR2 SMNVEV (reference sequence). This CDR3 spans 13 amino acids.

V and J are TRBV7-2 and TRBJ1-5; D uncertain. This CDR3 comprises 12 residues. V lost 6 bases, J lost 0 bases, and 3 bases lay in between. CDR1 and CDR2 from the germline V gene are SGHTA and FQGNSA. The CDR3 region has the DNA TGTGCCAGCAGTTATAGCAATCAGCCCCAGCATTTT. Its translation: CASSYSNQPQHF. Looking up the rest from reference TRBV7-2 and TRBJ1-5 gives the full variable domain: GAGVSQSPSNKVTEKGKDVELRCDPISGHTALYWYRQSLGQGLEFLIYFQGNSAPDKSGLPSDRFSAERTGGSVSTLTIQRTQQEDSAVYLCASSYSNQPQHFGDGTRLSIL.

The CDR3 bases are TGTGCCAGCAGCTCGCTCAGGGGTGGGGATCAGCCCCAGCATTTT. This encodes CASSSLRGGDQPQHF. The genes are TRBV5-8 and TRBJ1-5, with D possibly being TRBD1 (6 bases). Germline assignment: CDR1 SGHTS and CDR2 YDEGEE. The V gene lost 3 bases and the J gene lost 5 bases, with 15 bases spanning the gap. This CDR3 comprises 15 residues.

On this clone: The junction does not match germline at one end; this may be a read error. The rearrangement uses TRBV7-7 and TRBJ2-1, with 14 bases lining up with TRBD2. Germline CDR1 SSHAT, CDR2 FNYEAQ (reference sequence). The length of the CDR3 is 16 residues. CDR3 loop: CASSSGGLAGVDEQFF. The CDR3 nucleotides are TGTGCTAGCAGCTCCGGGGGACTAGCGGGAGTGGATGAGCAGTTCTTC.

This chain uses TRBV3-1 (or the pseudogene TRBV3-2) with TRBJ1-2; D might be TRBD1 (5 bases). Trimming removed 6 bases from V and 4 bases from J, with 15 bases in between. Germline CDR1 and CDR2: LGHDT and YNNKEL (reference sequence). The CDR3 spans 14 residues. The CDR3 loop reads CASSRAGPTYGYTF. CDR3 sequence (DNA): TGTGCCAGCAGTCGCGCGGGACCCACCTATGGCTACACCTTC.

This clone was observed a handful of times. The chain recombines TRBV5-1 with TRBJ2-5, with D maybe TRBD2 (6 bases). There are 15 residues in the CDR3. Germline V CDR1 and CDR2: SGHRS, YFSETQ. V lost 0 bases, J lost 5 bases, and 14 bases lay in between. The CDR3 region is CASSLAQQEGETQYF. The CDR3 nucleotides read TGCGCCAGCAGCTTGGCCCAGCAGGAGGGGGAGACCCAGTACTTC. Together with reference TRBV5-1 and TRBJ2-5, the CDR3 gives the full variable domain: KAGVTQTPRYLIKTRGQQVTLSCSPISGHRSVSWYQQTPGQGLQFLFEYFSETQRNKGNFPGRFSGRQFSNSRSEMNVSTLELGDSALYLCASSLAQQEGETQYFGPGTRLLVL.

This clone was found once. This sequence joins TRBV11-2 and TRBJ1-6; maybe TRBD1 (5 bases). The V end was cut by 5 bases, the J end by 11 bases, with 22 bases between. CDR3 length: 16 amino acids. The germline CDR1 and CDR2 sequences are SGHAT and FQNNGV. In DNA form, the CDR3 reads TGTGCCAGCAGCACCAGGCGGGGGACTGGGGGGGCACCCCTCCACTTT. Translation gives CASSTRRGTGGAPLHF.

The chain uses TRBV19 and TRBJ1-5; D possibly corresponds to TRBD1 (6 bases). V dropped 4 bases and J dropped 7 bases, with 11 bases sitting between them. This CDR3 has 13 amino acids. Germline CDR1 and CDR2: LNHDA and SQIVND (reference sequence). The CDR3: CASSTHREQPQHF. The CDR3 bases are TGTGCCAGTAGTACCCACAGGGAGCAGCCCCAGCATTTT.

This chain connects TRBV7-8 to TRBJ2-7; 8 nucleotides agree with TRBD2. J was trimmed by 2 bases and V by 4 bases; bases with no gene match: 16. The V gene's germline CDR1 is SGHVS and CDR2 FQNEAQ. The CDR3 has 18 residues. The CDR3 region is CASSSLGPPAGATYEQYF. The CDR3 region has the DNA TGTGCCAGCAGCTCCTTGGGGCCTCCAGCGGGGGCGACCTACGAGCAGTACTTC.

The genes are TRBV19 and TRBJ2-7, with a possible D match to TRBD1 (5 bases). The V gene lost 3 bases and the J gene lost 1 base, with 10 bases spanning the gap. Germline V lookup: CDR1 LNHDA, CDR2 SQIVND (reference sequence). This CDR3 spans 14 amino acids. CDR3: CASSIMDNSYEQYF. The DNA of the CDR3 is TGTGCCAGTAGTATTATGGACAATTCCTACGAGCAGTACTTC.

CDR3 amino acids: CASSLSRVGFYEQYF. The CDR3 nucleotides are TGTGCCAGCAGCTTATCGAGGGTAGGATTTTACGAGCAGTACTTC. This rearrangement joins TRBV7-8 to TRBJ2-7; D possibly corresponds to TRBD2 (5 bases). Germline assignment: CDR1 SGHVS and CDR2 FQNEAQ. This CDR3 contains 15 residues. V dropped 2 bases and J dropped 4 bases, with 15 bases sitting between them.

This chain uses TRBV27 with TRBJ2-7; D gene unclear. The ends were cut back, 3 bases at V and 1 base at J, with 7 bases in the middle. There are 13 residues in the CDR3. In germline, CDR1 is MNHEY, CDR2 SMNVEV (reference sequence). The CDR3 loop reads CASSFDSSYEQYF. The DNA of the CDR3 is TGTGCCAGCAGTTTTGATAGTTCCTACGAGCAGTACTTC.

J is TRBJ1-1 and V is TRBV6-2 or TRBV6-3, with 9 nucleotides matching TRBD1. Germline lookup yields CDR1 MNHEY and CDR2 SVGEGT. V lost 4 bases, J lost 4 bases, and 4 bases stayed unmatched. CDR3 length equals 14 residues. The CDR3 nucleotides read TGTGCCAGCAGTTCGGGACAGGGAGGCACTGAAGCTTTCTTT. Protein product: CASSSGQGGTEAFF.

The rearrangement uses TRBV9 and TRBJ2-7; perhaps TRBD1 as D (6 bases). The germline CDR1 and CDR2 sequences are SGDLS and YYNGEE. Trimming left V 0 bases short and J 3 bases short, with 10 bases between. This CDR3 spans 14 amino acids. As DNA, the CDR3 is TGTGCCAGCAGCGTAGAGCAGGGGAACTACGAGCAGTACTTC. Translated, it gives CASSVEQGNYEQYF.

A single count supports this clone. This chain links TRBV2 with TRBJ1-1; D remains ambiguous. The CDR3 spans 15 residues. V was shortened by 6 bases and J by 2 bases, with 16 bases between the two germline ends. Germline loops: CDR1 SNHLY, CDR2 FYNNEI. In DNA, the CDR3 is TGTGCCAGCAGGGAGACCCGGGGTTTAAACACTGAAGCTTTCTTT. This gives the protein CASRETRGLNTEAFF.